The TCR beta chain described here comes from a study of T-cell memory formation after mild COVID-19. Study details: TCR clusters were mostly donor specific.

Study-wide points: Day 15 to 85 contracting clones showed balanced CD4/CD8; day 15 to 37 expanders favored CD4+.

Turning to this clonotype: Its antigen is unknown.

In TCRdb, the 5' RACE reads were re-called with MiXCR into one record per CDR3 protein. The top ten hold 35% to 50% of the sample, which has some 45,000 distinct CDR3 sequences, 25% to 35% seen once. The TCR sequence derives from a man aged 18 to 35 who had mild COVID-19 (a few samples of this study predate the infection). Cell type and time point are not known. The specimen was PBMCs or a T cell subset sorted from them (not recorded which).

Here the CDR3 reads CASRWGNNEQFF. CDR3 bases: TGTGCCAGCAGATGGGGGAACAATGAGCAGTTCTTC. The chain has TRBV3-1 and TRBJ2-1, with D perhaps given as TRBD1 or TRBD2 (5 bases each). The CDR3 contains 12 residues. V was cut by 6 bases and J by 5 bases, with 8 bases left in between. Germline CDR1 reads LGHDT; CDR2 reads YNNKEL (reference sequence).